Following are 2 T cell receptor beta chains from one sample sequenced in a study of blood T cell repertoires in COVID-19. Assay used: immunoSEQ multiplex PCR; TCRdb lists only in-frame clones, some missing. The sample lists a few hundred thousand clones; approximately 88% were seen once. Sample: PBMCs or T cells enriched from blood (not recorded which). The receptors were gathered from a woman under 30 who had recovered from COVID-19.

The chain employs TRBV2 and TRBJ1-5; no firm D call. CDR3 length: 16 amino acids. Germline CDR1 SNHLY, CDR2 FYNNEI. With 11 bases removed from V and 0 bases from J, the gap between germline ends came to 20 bases. The CDR3 DNA is TGTGCCTCGACTCCCCGGGGTCCCTTTAGCAATCAGCCCCAGCATTTT. Translated: CASTPRGPFSNQPQHF.

The rearrangement joins TRBV7-9 to TRBJ1-1; 8 positions match TRBD1. The V gene's germline CDR1 is SEHNR and CDR2 FQNEAQ (reference sequence). The CDR3 loop spans 18 amino acids. Trimming took 5 bases from V and 0 from J; bases not matched to a gene: 14. This CDR3 is CASSPWTGPFYMNTEAFF. The CDR3 coding sequence is TGTGCCAGCAGCCCTTGGACAGGGCCCTTCTACATGAACACTGAAGCTTTCTTT.